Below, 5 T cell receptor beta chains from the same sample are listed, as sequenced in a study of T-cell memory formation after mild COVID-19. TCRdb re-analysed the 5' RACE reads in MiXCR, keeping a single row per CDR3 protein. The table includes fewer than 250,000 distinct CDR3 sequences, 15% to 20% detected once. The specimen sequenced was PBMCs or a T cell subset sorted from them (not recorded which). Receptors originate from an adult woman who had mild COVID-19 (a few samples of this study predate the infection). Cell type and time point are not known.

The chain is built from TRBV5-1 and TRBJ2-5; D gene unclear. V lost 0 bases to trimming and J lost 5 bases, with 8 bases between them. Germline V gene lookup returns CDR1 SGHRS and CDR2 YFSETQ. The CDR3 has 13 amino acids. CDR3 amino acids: CASSLVQYETQYF. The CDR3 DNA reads TGCGCCAGCAGCTTGGTTCAGTATGAGACCCAGTACTTC.

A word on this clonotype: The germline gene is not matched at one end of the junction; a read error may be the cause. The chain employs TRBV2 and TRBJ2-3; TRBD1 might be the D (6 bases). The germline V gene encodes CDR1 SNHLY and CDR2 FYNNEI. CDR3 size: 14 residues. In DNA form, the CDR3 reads TGTGCCGGCAGAGGGGGTATTGGCCGAGATACGCAGTATTTT. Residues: CAGRGGIGRDTQYF. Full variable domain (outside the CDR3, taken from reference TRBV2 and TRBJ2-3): EPEVTQTPSHQVTQMGQEVILRCVPISNHLYFYWYRQILGQKVEFLVSFYNNEISEKSEIFDDQFSVERPDGSNFTLKIRSTKLEDSAMYFCAGRGGIGRDTQYFGPGTRLTVL.

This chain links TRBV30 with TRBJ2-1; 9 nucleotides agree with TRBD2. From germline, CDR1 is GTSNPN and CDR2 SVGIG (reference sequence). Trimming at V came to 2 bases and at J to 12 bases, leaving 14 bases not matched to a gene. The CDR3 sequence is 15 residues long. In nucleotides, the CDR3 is TGTGCCTGGAGTCAGGGACTAGCATTTTCATTGGGGCAGTTCTTC. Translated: CAWSQGLAFSLGQFF.

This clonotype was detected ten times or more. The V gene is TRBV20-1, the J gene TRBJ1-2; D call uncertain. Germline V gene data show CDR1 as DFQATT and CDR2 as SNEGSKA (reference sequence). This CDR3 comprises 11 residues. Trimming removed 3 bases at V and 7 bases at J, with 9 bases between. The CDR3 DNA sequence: TGCAGTGCTAGCGGGAACAGTGGCTACACCTTC. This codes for CSASGNSGYTF.

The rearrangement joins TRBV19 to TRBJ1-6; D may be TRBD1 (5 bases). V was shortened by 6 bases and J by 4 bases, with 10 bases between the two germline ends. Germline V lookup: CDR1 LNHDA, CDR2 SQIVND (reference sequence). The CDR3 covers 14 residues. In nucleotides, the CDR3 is TGTGCCAGTAGGCCAGACAGTTATAATTCACCCCTCCACTTT. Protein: CASRPDSYNSPLHF.